A selection of T cell receptor beta chains follows, all from one sample in a study of T cells in Graves' hyperthyroidism and ophthalmopathy. TCRdb analysed the multiplex PCR reads with MiXCR anew, one entry per CDR3 protein. The table lists roughly 400,000 distinct CDR3 sequences, more than 12% of them singletons. Sequencing was carried out using blood. Receptor source: a man aged 50-59 years with Graves' ophthalmopathy. The CDR3 runs from the conserved cysteine through the conserved F or W. A D gene is named only where the DNA matches it firmly. Clone size is given for some rows only: seen once, a few or many times, or a class if the clone is expanded.

>TRBD2|TRBV7-9|TRBJ2-1|few
TGTGCCAGCAGCTTACATCTAGCGGGATTAGGTAATGAGCAGTTCTTC
CASSLHLAGLGNEQFF
>NA|TRBV6-1|TRBJ1-4|NA
TGTGCCAGCAGGAGGGACCTCTTGGAGGATGAAAAACTGTTTTTT
CASRRDLLEDEKLFF
>TRBD1|TRBV27|TRBJ2-7|many
TGTGCCAGCAGCATCGGGACAGGGCGGTACGAGCAGTACTTC
CASSIGTGRYEQYF
>TRBD2|TRBV29-1|TRBJ2-1|many
TGCAGCGCAAGGACTAGCGGGAGAAATGAGCAGTTCTTC
CSARTSGRNEQFF
>TRBD2|TRBV20-1|TRBJ2-1|few
TGCAGTGCTAGAGTCGGCGGGAGGGACAATGAGCAGTTCTTC
CSARVGGRDNEQFF
>NA|TRBV7-9|TRBJ2-5|NA
TGTGCCAGCAGCCCCAAGATAACAGGGTACAGAGAGACCCAGTACTTC
CASSPKITGYRETQYF
>NA|TRBV27|TRBJ1-1|NA
TGTGCCAGCAGTTTAAAGGGTAGCGCTGAAGCTTTCTTT
CASSLKGSAEAFF
>TRBD1|TRBV28|TRBJ1-4|NA
TGTGCCAGCAGTTTGGACAGGGAAAAACTGTTTTTT
CASSLDREKLFF
>NA|TRBV5-6|TRBJ1-2|many
TGTGCCAGCAGCTTGGACCCATCCGCTAACTATGGCTACACCTTC
CASSLDPSANYGYTF
>NA|TRBV7-9|TRBJ1-5|NA
TGTGCCAGCAGCAAATCGGGGGGGCCTAATCAGCCCCAGCATTTT
CASSKSGGPNQPQHF
>NA|TRBV29-1|TRBJ1-1|few
TGCAGCGTTGTGGGGGACATTACAACAGCGGGCACTGAAGCTTTCTTT
CSVVGDITTAGTEAFF
>TRBD2|TRBV3-1|TRBJ2-1|many
TGTGCCAGCAGCCGGACTAGCGCAGGTGAGCAGTTCTTC
CASSRTSAGEQFF
>TRBD2|TRBV7-2|TRBJ2-1|few
TGTGCCAGCAGCCGGACTAGCGGGTCAGACAATGAGCAGTTCTTC
CASSRTSGSDNEQFF
>NA|TRBV20-1|TRBJ2-7|many
TGCAGTGCTAATTCATTCGGCCTAGGGATAGGGGAGCAGTACTTC
CSANSFGLGIGEQYF
>NA|TRBV28|TRBJ1-5|many
TGTGCCAGCAGTTTTCCCCGCAGGGTAGAATTTAGCAATCAGCCCCAGCATTTT
CASSFPRRVEFSNQPQHF
>NA|TRBV4-1|TRBJ2-2|NA
TGCGCCAGCAGGGTAGCGGTGGTGGCCGGGGAGCTGTTTTTT
CASRVAVVAGELFF
>NA|TRBV20-1|TRBJ2-1|many
TGCAGTGCTAGGCAGGGGACTACCGTCCCCTACAATGAGCAGTTCTTC
CSARQGTTVPYNEQFF
>TRBD1|TRBV3-1|TRBJ1-1|many
TGTGCCAGCAGCCTGGGACAGCTGAACACTGAAGCTTTCTTT
CASSLGQLNTEAFF
>TRBD2|TRBV7-9|TRBJ2-1|many
TGTGCCAGCAGCTTAGCTAGCGGGAGTATGGGTGAGCAGTTCTTC
CASSLASGSMGEQFF
>NA|TRBV20-1|TRBJ1-3|few
TGCAGTGCCACGGGAGGCTCTGGAAACACCATATATTTT
CSATGGSGNTIYF
>NA|TRBV3-1|TRBJ2-7|many
TGTGCCAGCAGCCGGGGAGGGGGAGCCGAGCAGTACTTC
CASSRGGGAEQYF
>NA|TRBV7-6|TRBJ1-5|few
TGTGCCAGCAGCTTATTTTGGGGCACGGATCAGCCCCAGCATTTT
CASSLFWGTDQPQHF
>NA|TRBV25-1|TRBJ2-7|NA
TGTGCCAGCGTGGGGAAGTACGAGCAGTACTTC
CASVGKYEQYF
>TRBD2|TRBV12-3/TRBV12-4|TRBJ2-7|NA
TGTGCCATCAGACTAGCGGGAGTTGTCGAGCAGTACTTC
CAIRLAGVVEQYF
>NA|TRBV11-2|TRBJ1-6|many
TGTGCCAGCAGCTTAGATTCGACAGGTGGCTCACCCCTCCACTTT
CASSLDSTGGSPLHF
>NA|TRBV29-1|TRBJ2-3|many
TGCAGCTTAAAGGAGGGCTCTCGCCAGGATACGCAGTATTTT
CSLKEGSRQDTQYF
>NA|TRBV28|TRBJ2-7|many
TGTGCCAGCAGTTCCGGGAGTAGGGAGCAGTACTTC
CASSSGSREQYF
>NA|TRBV20-1|TRBJ1-2|NA
TGCAGTGCTGGGGATGCGGGGGGCTACACCTTC
CSAGDAGGYTF
>TRBD2|TRBV6-1|TRBJ2-1|NA
TGTGCCTCCAGACTAGCGGGACCGCACAATGAGCAGTTCTTC
CASRLAGPHNEQFF
>NA|TRBV7-3|TRBJ2-7|few
TGTGCCAGCAGCATACAGGGAGGTGGGACTATCTACGAGCAGTACTTC
CASSIQGGGTIYEQYF
>NA|TRBV6-1|TRBJ2-1|NA
TGTGCCAGCAGTGAGAGCGGGTCTCCCAATGAGCAGTTCTTC
CASSESGSPNEQFF
>NA|TRBV30|TRBJ1-1|many
TGTGCCTGGATGGGGGACATGAACACTGAAGCTTTCTTT
CAWMGDMNTEAFF
>NA|TRBV11-2|TRBJ2-7|many
TGTGCCAGCAGCCCACAGCAGGGTCTGGGCGAGCAGTACTTC
CASSPQQGLGEQYF
>NA|TRBV2|TRBJ2-5|NA
TGTGCCAGCACAGGGTTGGAGACCCAGTACTTC
CASTGLETQYF
>TRBD1|TRBV27|TRBJ1-5|few
TGTGCCAGCAGTTTACCTGGACAGGGGGCAGTTCAGCCCCAGCATTTT
CASSLPGQGAVQPQHF
>NA|TRBV5-1|TRBJ1-1|many
TGCGCCAGCAGCTACCAAGAGGGCCAGTACACTGAAGCTTTCTTT
CASSYQEGQYTEAFF
>NA|TRBV3-1|TRBJ1-1|many
TGTGCCAGCAGCCCGACGACAGGTGTTAATCCCAAAGCTTTCTTT
CASSPTTGVNPKAFF
>NA|TRBV30|TRBJ2-3|few
TGTGCCTGGAGTGTAAAGGATATACGATCCACAGATACGCAGTATTTT
CAWSVKDIRSTDTQYF
>NA|TRBV7-9|TRBJ1-2|few
TGTGCCAGCAGCCCAGTGGCAGCAACTAACTATGGCTACACCTTC
CASSPVAATNYGYTF
>NA|TRBV3-1|TRBJ1-4|many
TGTGCCAGCAGCCAACTTGCTGGGAGTAGAGTTGAAAAACTGTTTTTT
CASSQLAGSRVEKLFF
>TRBD2|TRBV6-1|TRBJ2-2|NA
TGTGCCAGCAGGACTAGCGGGATTTTCGGGGAGCTGTTTTTT
CASRTSGIFGELFF
>NA|TRBV9|TRBJ2-5|NA
TGTGCCAGCAGCGAGGCCCCGGGGGAGACCCAGTGCTTC
CASSEAPGETQCF